The clone carrying this TCR beta chain was observed a handful of times. What it binds is unknown. Prior to sequencing, the ViraFEST assay stimulated PBMC with viral peptide pools, which expanded the antigen-specific CD4+ T cells. Subsequent to a culture period of about ten days, CD4+ T cells were isolated. Each vaccine recipient was nucleocapsid antibody negative and had no prior SARS-CoV-2 infection. IL-2 at roughly 9.7 IU/ml and peptides at around 10 ug/ml were added to cultured PBMC, around 2 million per well. Assay: immunoSEQ multiplex PCR; the TCRdb copy retains only in-frame clones and omits some. The top ten clones hold around 25% of a sample with under 40,000 clones, approximately 73% of them seen once. Germline V gene sequence: CDR1 SQVTM, CDR2 ANQGSEA. V dropped 5 bases and J dropped 3; count of bases not matched to a gene: 10. This CDR3 comprises 15 residues. This sample stems from a study of vaccination effects on CD4 cells after COVID-19. Study context: It was two doses of either the BNT162b2 or mRNA-1273 vaccine that participants received.

Notes on the study in general: Marked clonal contraction was seen in infection- and vaccine-induced clones late after vaccination.

This specimen was CD4+ T cells from PBMCs cultured with HCoV-OC43 spike peptides, taken before COVID-19 vaccination. Specified subset: HCoV-OC43 spike overlapping peptide pool stimulation. This chain joins TRBV29-1 and TRBJ1-1; TRBD1 aligns across 9 bases. This TCR derives from a human donor who received a COVID-19 vaccine. DNA of the CDR3: TGCAGCGTTCGTTGGACAGGGGTTCGGGACACTGAAGCTTTCTTT. Translation gives CSVRWTGVRDTEAFF.